A selection of T cell receptor beta chains follows, all from one sample in a study of brain T cells in children with intractable seizures. TCRdb's copy holds only in-frame clones and misses some; the assay was immunoSEQ multiplex PCR. The table lists 78,000 or so clones, under 95% of them singletons. Here the sequenced sample was peripheral blood, taken at surgery. These receptors all stem from a girl aged 2-10 years with Rasmussen encephalitis and intractable seizures. The CDR3 runs from the conserved cysteine through the conserved F or W. The D gene is left open where the match is weak. Size tells how often a clone was seen (once, few, many) or the class of an expanded clone, and some rows leave it out.

CDR3aa: CASSLNSGTTQTYEQYF
CDR3nt: TGTGCCAGCAGCTTAAATAGCGGGACCACGCAAACCTACGAGCAGTACTTC
j_gene: TRBJ2-7
d_gene: TRBD2
v_gene: TRBV7-9
abundance: NA

CDR3aa: CASSPGGVDEQFF
CDR3nt: TGTGCCAGCAGCCCCGGAGGGGTTGACGAGCAGTTCTTC
j_gene: TRBJ2-1
d_gene: NA
v_gene: TRBV9
abundance: NA

CDR3aa: CASSYRGLLSGEQYF
CDR3nt: TGTGCCAGCAGCTACCGAGGACTACTGTCTGGGGAGCAGTACTTC
j_gene: TRBJ2-7
d_gene: NA
v_gene: TRBV11-3
abundance: NA

CDR3aa: CASSRDTTNEKLFF
CDR3nt: TGTGCCAGCAGCCGCGATACAACTAATGAAAAACTGTTTTTT
j_gene: TRBJ1-4
d_gene: NA
v_gene: TRBV2
abundance: NA

CDR3aa: CASSAWSSYNSPLHF
CDR3nt: TGTGCCAGCAGCGCGTGGAGCTCCTATAATTCACCCCTCCACTTT
j_gene: TRBJ1-6
d_gene: NA
v_gene: TRBV5-6
abundance: many

CDR3aa: CASSPVGLAGLNTGELFF
CDR3nt: TGTGCCAGCAGCCCAGTCGGACTAGCGGGACTAAACACCGGGGAGCTGTTTTTT
j_gene: TRBJ2-2
d_gene: TRBD2
v_gene: TRBV7-8
abundance: NA

CDR3aa: CASGGTNTGELFF
CDR3nt: TGTGCCAGCGGGGGGACGAACACCGGGGAGCTGTTTTTT
j_gene: TRBJ2-2
d_gene: NA
v_gene: TRBV9
abundance: NA

CDR3aa: CASSQEPSRGDTEAFF
CDR3nt: TGCGCCAGCAGCCAAGAACCATCCAGGGGGGACACTGAAGCTTTCTTT
j_gene: TRBJ1-1
d_gene: TRBD1
v_gene: TRBV4-1
abundance: once

CDR3aa: CASSSGLAGGPGTQYF
CDR3nt: TGTGCCAGCAGCTCCGGACTAGCGGGGGGTCCGGGGACCCAGTACTTC
j_gene: TRBJ2-5
d_gene: TRBD2
v_gene: TRBV7-9
abundance: NA

CDR3aa: CASSPGRVWTEAFF
CDR3nt: TGTGCCAGCAGTCCGGGGAGGGTATGGACTGAAGCTTTCTTT
j_gene: TRBJ1-1
d_gene: NA
v_gene: TRBV6-5
abundance: NA

CDR3aa: CASLGGNEQFF
CDR3nt: TGTGCATCACTAGGGGGCAATGAGCAGTTCTTC
j_gene: TRBJ2-1
d_gene: NA
v_gene: TRBV27
abundance: NA

CDR3aa: CASSQFGQGAYEQYF
CDR3nt: TGCGCCAGCAGCCAATTCGGACAGGGGGCTTACGAGCAGTACTTC
j_gene: TRBJ2-7
d_gene: TRBD1
v_gene: TRBV4-1
abundance: NA

CDR3aa: CSVEGVGRPYGYTF
CDR3nt: TGCAGCGTTGAAGGTGTAGGTCGCCCCTATGGCTACACCTTC
j_gene: TRBJ1-2
d_gene: NA
v_gene: TRBV29-1
abundance: NA

CDR3aa: CASRVSVTGELFF
CDR3nt: TGTGCCAGCAGGGTTTCCGTCACCGGGGAGCTGTTTTTT
j_gene: TRBJ2-2
d_gene: NA
v_gene: TRBV27
abundance: NA

CDR3aa: CAWSSDRGPYGYTF
CDR3nt: TGTGCCTGGAGTTCCGACAGGGGCCCCTATGGCTACACCTTC
j_gene: TRBJ1-2
d_gene: TRBD1
v_gene: TRBV30
abundance: NA

CDR3aa: CASSPPDRGSYGYTF
CDR3nt: TGTGCCAGCAGTCCACCCGACAGGGGGTCCTATGGCTACACCTTC
j_gene: TRBJ1-2
d_gene: TRBD1
v_gene: TRBV28
abundance: NA

CDR3aa: CASSLPPWRDRDYEQYF
CDR3nt: TGTGCCAGCAGCTTACCACCCTGGAGAGACAGAGACTACGAGCAGTACTTC
j_gene: TRBJ2-7
d_gene: NA
v_gene: TRBV11-2
abundance: NA

CDR3aa: CASSFQGASYEQYF
CDR3nt: TGTGCCAGCAGCTTTCAGGGGGCCAGCTACGAGCAGTACTTC
j_gene: TRBJ2-7
d_gene: TRBD1
v_gene: TRBV5-4
abundance: NA

CDR3aa: CATRAWAYSNQPQHF
CDR3nt: TGTGCCACCCGGGCGTGGGCCTATAGCAATCAGCCCCAGCATTTT
j_gene: TRBJ1-5
d_gene: NA
v_gene: TRBV28
abundance: once

CDR3aa: CASSRGDNEKLFF
CDR3nt: TGCGCCAGCAGCAGGGGGGACAATGAAAAACTGTTTTTT
j_gene: TRBJ1-4
d_gene: NA
v_gene: TRBV5-1
abundance: NA

CDR3aa: CASSDHRGLTEAFF
CDR3nt: TGTGCCAGCAGCGACCACAGGGGGCTCACTGAAGCTTTCTTT
j_gene: TRBJ1-1
d_gene: TRBD1
v_gene: TRBV14
abundance: NA

CDR3aa: CAIKGRTGTEQFF
CDR3nt: TGTGCCATCAAAGGACGGACAGGGACTGAGCAGTTCTTC
j_gene: TRBJ2-1
d_gene: TRBD1
v_gene: TRBV24-1
abundance: NA

CDR3aa: CASSVSLAGVADTQYF
CDR3nt: TGTGCCAGCAGCGTTTCTCTAGCGGGAGTCGCAGATACGCAGTATTTT
j_gene: TRBJ2-3
d_gene: TRBD2
v_gene: TRBV9
abundance: few

CDR3aa: CSASLGARGGYTF
CDR3nt: TGCAGTGCTAGTCTAGGGGCCCGGGGTGGCTACACCTTC
j_gene: TRBJ1-2
d_gene: NA
v_gene: TRBV20-1
abundance: NA

CDR3aa: CASSLALAGGGEQYF
CDR3nt: TGCGCCAGCAGCTTGGCCCTAGCGGGAGGAGGTGAGCAGTACTTC
j_gene: TRBJ2-7
d_gene: TRBD2
v_gene: TRBV5-1
abundance: NA

CDR3aa: CASSYSRIAGNTEAFF
CDR3nt: TGTGCCAGCAGTTACTCGAGAATAGCGGGAAACACTGAAGCTTTCTTT
j_gene: TRBJ1-1
d_gene: NA
v_gene: TRBV6-5
abundance: NA

CDR3aa: CSAWRGGYTF
CDR3nt: TGCAGTGCTTGGAGAGGAGGCTACACCTTC
j_gene: TRBJ1-2
d_gene: NA
v_gene: TRBV20-1
abundance: NA

CDR3aa: CASSQPHPGQGANEQYF
CDR3nt: TGTGCCAGCAGCCAACCTCACCCGGGACAGGGGGCAAACGAGCAGTACTTC
j_gene: TRBJ2-7
d_gene: TRBD1
v_gene: TRBV3-1/TRBV3-2
abundance: NA

CDR3aa: CASSLSSNQPQHF
CDR3nt: TGTGCCAGCAGCTTAAGCAGCAATCAGCCCCAGCATTTT
j_gene: TRBJ1-5
d_gene: NA
v_gene: TRBV7-3
abundance: NA

CDR3aa: CASSMGGTTAGEQYF
CDR3nt: TGTGCCAGTAGTATGGGGGGGACAACGGCGGGAGAGCAGTACTTC
j_gene: TRBJ2-7
d_gene: NA
v_gene: TRBV19
abundance: NA

CDR3aa: CASSKIGLNEKLFF
CDR3nt: TGTGCCAGTAGTAAAATTGGGCTTAATGAAAAACTGTTTTTT
j_gene: TRBJ1-4
d_gene: NA
v_gene: TRBV19
abundance: NA

CDR3aa: CASSPRLQGVSHNEQFF
CDR3nt: TGTGCCAGCTCACCTCGATTACAGGGGGTGTCCCACAATGAGCAGTTCTTC
j_gene: TRBJ2-1
d_gene: TRBD1
v_gene: TRBV18
abundance: NA

CDR3aa: CASSLWDRGNEKLFF
CDR3nt: TGTGCCAGCAGCTTATGGGACAGGGGAAATGAAAAACTGTTTTTT
j_gene: TRBJ1-4
d_gene: TRBD1
v_gene: TRBV5-6
abundance: NA

CDR3aa: CASSSGRDYNEQFF
CDR3nt: TGTGCCAGCAGTTCAGGGAGGGACTACAATGAGCAGTTCTTC
j_gene: TRBJ2-1
d_gene: TRBD2
v_gene: TRBV6-5
abundance: NA

CDR3aa: CASSLRPTDTQYF
CDR3nt: TGTGCCAGCAGCTTGCGCCCCACAGATACGCAGTATTTT
j_gene: TRBJ2-3
d_gene: NA
v_gene: TRBV7-3
abundance: NA

CDR3aa: CASSQEKAALNEKLFF
CDR3nt: TGTGCCAGCAGCCAAGAAAAGGCAGCTCTTAATGAAAAACTGTTTTTT
j_gene: TRBJ1-4
d_gene: NA
v_gene: TRBV3-1/TRBV3-2
abundance: once

CDR3aa: CAGTLAGGYEQYF
CDR3nt: TGTGCCGGTACCCTAGCGGGGGGCTACGAGCAGTACTTC
j_gene: TRBJ2-7
d_gene: TRBD2
v_gene: TRBV30
abundance: few

CDR3aa: CASSPSYEQYF
CDR3nt: TGTGCCAGCAGTCCCAGCTACGAGCAGTACTTC
j_gene: TRBJ2-7
d_gene: NA
v_gene: TRBV6-2/TRBV6-3
abundance: medium-sized

CDR3aa: CASSPGRGGETQYF
CDR3nt: TGTGCCAGCAGCCCAGGGAGGGGCGGGGAGACCCAGTACTTC
j_gene: TRBJ2-5
d_gene: TRBD2
v_gene: TRBV11-2
abundance: NA

CDR3aa: CASSRGGGRVDEQYF
CDR3nt: TGTGCCAGCTCGAGGGGTGGAGGGAGGGTCGACGAGCAGTACTTC
j_gene: TRBJ2-7
d_gene: TRBD2
v_gene: TRBV9
abundance: NA

CDR3aa: CASSEGLLGEAFF
CDR3nt: TGTGCCAGCAGTGAAGGTCTTCTGGGGGAAGCTTTCTTT
j_gene: TRBJ1-1
d_gene: NA
v_gene: TRBV6-1
abundance: once

CDR3aa: CASIGEAGNTIYF
CDR3nt: TGTGCCAGCATAGGGGAGGCTGGAAACACCATATATTTT
j_gene: TRBJ1-3
d_gene: NA
v_gene: TRBV28
abundance: NA

CDR3aa: CASSEVRGHSPLHF
CDR3nt: TGCGCCAGCAGTGAGGTCAGGGGTCATTCACCCCTCCACTTT
j_gene: TRBJ1-6
d_gene: NA
v_gene: TRBV10-2
abundance: NA

CDR3aa: CASSLTGGTEAFF
CDR3nt: TGTGCCAGCAGCCTGACAGGGGGAACTGAAGCTTTCTTT
j_gene: TRBJ1-1
d_gene: TRBD1
v_gene: TRBV13
abundance: NA

CDR3aa: CASGSGASGNTIYF
CDR3nt: TGTGCCAGCGGTTCAGGGGCCTCTGGAAACACCATATATTTT
j_gene: TRBJ1-3
d_gene: NA
v_gene: TRBV6-5
abundance: NA

CDR3aa: CASSSPGVNTEAFF
CDR3nt: TGTGCCAGCAGCTCACCTGGGGTGAACACTGAAGCTTTCTTT
j_gene: TRBJ1-1
d_gene: NA
v_gene: TRBV5-4
abundance: NA

CDR3aa: CATRQGPYNSPLHF
CDR3nt: TGTGCCACGCGGCAGGGACCATATAATTCACCCCTCCACTTT
j_gene: TRBJ1-6
d_gene: NA
v_gene: TRBV9
abundance: NA